This T cell receptor beta chain was captured in a study of T cell responses to AZD1222 COVID-19 vaccine. The table came from immunoSEQ multiplex PCR; TCRdb's copy has only in-frame clones and leaves some out. The sample lists around 200,000 clones, 88% occurring once. The CDR3 totals 15 residues. V was shortened by 2 bases and J by 2 bases, with 13 bases between the two germline ends. Germline loops: CDR1 MNHEY, CDR2 SVGAGI. As concerns this clone: Antigen unknown.

General study results and limits: No day 14 peak samples; only post-peak repertoires were characterized. Just a handful of people given AZD1222 tested seropositive at baseline.

The chain combines TRBV6-5 with TRBJ2-7; D may be TRBD1 (6 bases). The specimen comprised peripheral blood, sampled on day 0 of AZD1222 vaccination. The TCR comes from an adult in good health. The CDR3 nucleotides are TGTGCCAGCAGTTACGCCCAGGGGATTCCCTACGAGCAGTACTTC. Translating it yields CASSYAQGIPYEQYF.